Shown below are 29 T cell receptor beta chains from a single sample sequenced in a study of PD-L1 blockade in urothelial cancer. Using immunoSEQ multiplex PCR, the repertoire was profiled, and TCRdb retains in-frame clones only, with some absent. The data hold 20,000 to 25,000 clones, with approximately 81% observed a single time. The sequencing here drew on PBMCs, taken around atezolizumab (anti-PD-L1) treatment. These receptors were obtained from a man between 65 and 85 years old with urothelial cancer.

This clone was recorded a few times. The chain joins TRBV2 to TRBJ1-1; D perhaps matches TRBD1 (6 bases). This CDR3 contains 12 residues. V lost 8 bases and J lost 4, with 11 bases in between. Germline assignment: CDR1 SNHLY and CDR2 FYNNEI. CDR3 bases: TGTGCCAGCCAGGGGATGGGCACTGAAGCTTTCTTT. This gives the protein CASQGMGTEAFF.

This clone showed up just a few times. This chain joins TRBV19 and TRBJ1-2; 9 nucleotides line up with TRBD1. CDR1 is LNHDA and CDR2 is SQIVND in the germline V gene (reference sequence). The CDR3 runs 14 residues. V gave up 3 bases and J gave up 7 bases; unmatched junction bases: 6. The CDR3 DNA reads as TGTGCCAGTAGTATGACAGGGGGTACTGGTGGCTACACCTTC. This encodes CASSMTGGTGGYTF. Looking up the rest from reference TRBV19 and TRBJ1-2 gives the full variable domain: DGGITQSPKYLFRKEGQNVTLSCEQNLNHDAMYWYRQDPGQGLRLIYYSQIVNDFQKGDIAEGYSVSREKKESFPLTVTSAQKNPTAFYLCASSMTGGTGGYTFGSGTRLTVV.

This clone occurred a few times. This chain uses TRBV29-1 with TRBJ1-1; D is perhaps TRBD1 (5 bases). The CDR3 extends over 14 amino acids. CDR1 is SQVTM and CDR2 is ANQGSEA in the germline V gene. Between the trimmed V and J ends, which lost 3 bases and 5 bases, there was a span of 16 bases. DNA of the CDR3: TGCAGCGTTGATCGAAGAAGGGAGGGGACTGAAGCTTTCTTT. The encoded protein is CSVDRRREGTEAFF.

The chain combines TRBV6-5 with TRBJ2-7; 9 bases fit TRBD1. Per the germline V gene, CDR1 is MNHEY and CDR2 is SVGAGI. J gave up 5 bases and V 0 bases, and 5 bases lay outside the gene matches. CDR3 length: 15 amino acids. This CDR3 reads CASSYSWDREDEQYF. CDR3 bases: TGTGCCAGCAGTTACTCGTGGGACAGGGAAGACGAGCAGTACTTC.

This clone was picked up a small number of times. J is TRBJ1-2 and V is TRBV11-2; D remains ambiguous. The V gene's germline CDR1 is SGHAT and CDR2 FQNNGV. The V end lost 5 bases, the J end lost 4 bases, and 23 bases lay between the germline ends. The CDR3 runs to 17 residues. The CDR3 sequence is CASSPRGGLELGYGYTF. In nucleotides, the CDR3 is TGTGCCAGCAGCCCGAGAGGAGGACTCGAGCTGGGCTATGGCTACACCTTC. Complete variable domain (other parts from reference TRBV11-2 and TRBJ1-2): EAGVAQSPRYKIIEKRQSVAFWCNPISGHATLYWYQQILGQGPKLLIQFQNNGVVDDSQLPKDRFSAERLKGVDSTLKIQPAKLEDSAVYLCASSPRGGLELGYGYTFGSGTRLTVV.

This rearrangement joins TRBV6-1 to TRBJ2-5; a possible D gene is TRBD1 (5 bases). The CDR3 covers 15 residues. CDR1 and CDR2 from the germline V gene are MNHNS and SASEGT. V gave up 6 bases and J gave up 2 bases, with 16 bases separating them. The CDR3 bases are TGTGCCAGCAGCAGAGAGCAGGGTAGGCAAGAGACCCAGTACTTC. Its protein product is CASSREQGRQETQYF.

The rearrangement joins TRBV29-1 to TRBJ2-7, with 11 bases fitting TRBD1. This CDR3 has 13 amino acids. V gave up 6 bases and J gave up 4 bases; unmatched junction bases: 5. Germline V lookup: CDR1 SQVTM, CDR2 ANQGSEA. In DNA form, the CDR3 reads TGCAGCGTCCGGACAGGGGGCTCTTACGAGCAGTACTTC. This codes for CSVRTGGSYEQYF.

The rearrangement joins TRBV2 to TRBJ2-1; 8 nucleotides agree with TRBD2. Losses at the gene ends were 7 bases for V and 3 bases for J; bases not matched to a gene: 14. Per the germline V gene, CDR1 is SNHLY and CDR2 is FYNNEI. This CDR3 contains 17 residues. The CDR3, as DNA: TGTGCCAGCAAGGGCAGGATGAGCGGGAGACGCTACAATGAGCAGTTCTTC. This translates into CASKGRMSGRRYNEQFF.

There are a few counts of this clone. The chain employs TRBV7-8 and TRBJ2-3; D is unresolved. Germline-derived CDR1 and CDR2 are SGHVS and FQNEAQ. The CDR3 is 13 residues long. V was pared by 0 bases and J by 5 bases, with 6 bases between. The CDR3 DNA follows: TGTGCCAGCAGCTTAGCGCGCGGAGATACGCAGTATTTT. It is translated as CASSLARGDTQYF.

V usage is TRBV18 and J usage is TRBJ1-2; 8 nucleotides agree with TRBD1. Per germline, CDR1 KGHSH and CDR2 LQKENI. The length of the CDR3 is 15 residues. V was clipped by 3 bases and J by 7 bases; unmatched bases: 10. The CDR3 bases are TGTGCCAGCTCACCGACCGGACAGGGAGTTGGTGGCTACACCTTC. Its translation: CASSPTGQGVGGYTF.

CDR3 sequence (DNA): TGTGCCAGCAGCTCCGGGACAGCCTATGGCTACACCTTC. It yields the protein CASSSGTAYGYTF. The V call is TRBV5-6, the J call TRBJ1-2, with 7 positions matching TRBD1. There are 13 residues in the CDR3. V shed 3 bases and J 4 bases; nucleotides not matched to a gene: 3. Germline values: CDR1 SGHDT, CDR2 YYEEEE.

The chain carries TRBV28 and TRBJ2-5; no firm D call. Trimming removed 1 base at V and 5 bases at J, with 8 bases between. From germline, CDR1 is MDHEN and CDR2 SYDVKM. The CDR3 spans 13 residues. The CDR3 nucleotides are TGTGCCAGCAGTTTATCTGAGTGGGAGACCCAGTACTTC. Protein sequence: CASSLSEWETQYF. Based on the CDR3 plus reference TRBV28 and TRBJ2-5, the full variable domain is DVKVTQSSRYLVKRTGEKVFLECVQDMDHENMFWYRQDPGLGLRLIYFSYDVKMKEKGDIPEGYSVSREKKERFSLILESASTNQTSMYLCASSLSEWETQYFGPGTRLLVL.

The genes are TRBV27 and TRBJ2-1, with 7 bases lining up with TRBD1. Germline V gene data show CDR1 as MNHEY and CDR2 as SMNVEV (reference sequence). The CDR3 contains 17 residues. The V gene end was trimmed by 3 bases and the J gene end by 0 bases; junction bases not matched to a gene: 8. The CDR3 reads CASSFKPGQSSYNEQFF. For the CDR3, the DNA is TGTGCCAGCAGTTTTAAGCCGGGACAGAGCTCCTACAATGAGCAGTTCTTC.

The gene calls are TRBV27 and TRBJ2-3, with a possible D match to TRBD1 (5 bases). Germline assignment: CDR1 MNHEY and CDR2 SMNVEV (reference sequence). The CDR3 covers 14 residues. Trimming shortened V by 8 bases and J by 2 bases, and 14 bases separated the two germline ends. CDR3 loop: CASRPTDNTDTQYF. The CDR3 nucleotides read TGTGCCAGCCGCCCGACGGACAACACAGATACGCAGTATTTT.

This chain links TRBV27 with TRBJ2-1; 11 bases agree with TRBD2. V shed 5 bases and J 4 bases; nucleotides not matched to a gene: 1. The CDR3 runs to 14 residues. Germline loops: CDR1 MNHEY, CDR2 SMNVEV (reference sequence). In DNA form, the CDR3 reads TGTGCCAGCAGTGTAGCGGGAGGGTACAATGAGCAGTTCTTC. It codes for CASSVAGGYNEQFF.

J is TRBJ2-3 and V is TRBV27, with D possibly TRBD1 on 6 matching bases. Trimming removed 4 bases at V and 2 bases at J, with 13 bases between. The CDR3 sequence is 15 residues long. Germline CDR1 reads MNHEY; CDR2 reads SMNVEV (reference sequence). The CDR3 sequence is CASSSWDTFTDTQYF. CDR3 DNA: TGTGCCAGCAGTTCCTGGGACACCTTCACAGATACGCAGTATTTT.

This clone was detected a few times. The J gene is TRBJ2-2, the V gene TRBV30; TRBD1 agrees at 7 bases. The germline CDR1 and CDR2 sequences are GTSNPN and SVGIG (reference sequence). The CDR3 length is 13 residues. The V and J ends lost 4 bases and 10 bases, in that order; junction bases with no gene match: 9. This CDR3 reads CAWTKPGQLELFF. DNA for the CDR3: TGTGCCTGGACCAAACCGGGACAGTTGGAGCTGTTTTTT. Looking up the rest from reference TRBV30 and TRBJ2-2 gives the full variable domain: SQTIHQWPATLVQPVGSPLSLECTVEGTSNPNLYWYRQAAGRGLQLLFYSVGIGQISSEVPQNLSASRPQDRQFILSSKKLLLSDSGFYLCAWTKPGQLELFFGEGSRLTVL.

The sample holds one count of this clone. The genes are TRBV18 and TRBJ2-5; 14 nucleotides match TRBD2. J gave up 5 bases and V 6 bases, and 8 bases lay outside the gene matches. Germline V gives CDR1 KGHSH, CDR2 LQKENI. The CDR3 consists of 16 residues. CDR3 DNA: TGTGCCAGCTCCCAAGGGACTAGCGGGAGAGGGGAGACCCAGTACTTC. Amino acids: CASSQGTSGRGETQYF.

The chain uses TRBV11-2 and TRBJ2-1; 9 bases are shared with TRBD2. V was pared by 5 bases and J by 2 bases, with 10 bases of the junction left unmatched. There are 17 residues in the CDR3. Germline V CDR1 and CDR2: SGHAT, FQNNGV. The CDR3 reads CASSDRFSGRTYNEQFF. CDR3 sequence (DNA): TGTGCCAGCAGCGACCGATTCAGCGGGAGGACCTACAATGAGCAGTTCTTC.

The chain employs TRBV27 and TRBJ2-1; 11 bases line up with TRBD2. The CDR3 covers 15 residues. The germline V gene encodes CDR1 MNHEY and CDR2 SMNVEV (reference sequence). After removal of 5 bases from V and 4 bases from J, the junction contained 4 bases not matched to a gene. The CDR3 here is CASSKVAGGYNEQFF. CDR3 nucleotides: TGTGCCAGCAGTAAGGTAGCGGGGGGGTACAATGAGCAGTTCTTC.

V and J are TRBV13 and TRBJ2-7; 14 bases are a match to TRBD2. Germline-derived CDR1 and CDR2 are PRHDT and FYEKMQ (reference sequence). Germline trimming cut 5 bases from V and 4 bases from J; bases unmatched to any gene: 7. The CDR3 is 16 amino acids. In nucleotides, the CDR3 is TGTGCCAGCAGCATCCTAGGACTAGCGGGAGGTTACGAGCAGTACTTC. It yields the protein CASSILGLAGGYEQYF. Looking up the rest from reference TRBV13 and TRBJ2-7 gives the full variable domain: AAGVIQSPRHLIKEKRETATLKCYPIPRHDTVYWYQQGPGQDPQFLISFYEKMQSDKGSIPDRFSAQQFSDYHSELNMSSLELGDSALYFCASSILGLAGGYEQYFGPGTRLTVT.

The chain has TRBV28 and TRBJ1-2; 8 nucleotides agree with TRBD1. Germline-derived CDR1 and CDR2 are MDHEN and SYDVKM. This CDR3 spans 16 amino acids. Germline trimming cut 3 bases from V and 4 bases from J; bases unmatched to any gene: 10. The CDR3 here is CASSFGQGIVGYGYTF. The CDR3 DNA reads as TGTGCCAGCAGTTTCGGACAGGGCATCGTGGGCTATGGCTACACCTTC.

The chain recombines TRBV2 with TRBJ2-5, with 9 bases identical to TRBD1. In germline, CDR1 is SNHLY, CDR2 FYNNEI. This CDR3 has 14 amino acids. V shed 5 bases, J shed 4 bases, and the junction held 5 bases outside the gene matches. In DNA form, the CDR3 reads TGTGCCAGCAGTAAGCCGGACAGGGGAGAGACCCAGTACTTC. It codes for CASSKPDRGETQYF.

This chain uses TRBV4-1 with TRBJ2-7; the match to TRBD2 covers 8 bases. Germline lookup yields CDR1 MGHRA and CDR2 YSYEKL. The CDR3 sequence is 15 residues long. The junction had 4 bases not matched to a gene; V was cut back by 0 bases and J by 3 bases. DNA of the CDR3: TGCGCCAGCAGCCAAGATCCCGGGACTAGCTACGAGCAGTACTTC. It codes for CASSQDPGTSYEQYF.

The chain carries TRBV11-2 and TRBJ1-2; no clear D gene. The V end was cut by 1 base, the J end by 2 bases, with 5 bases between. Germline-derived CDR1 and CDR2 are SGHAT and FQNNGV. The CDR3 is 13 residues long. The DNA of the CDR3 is TGTGCCAGCAGCTTAGGGCAGAACTATGGCTACACCTTC. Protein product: CASSLGQNYGYTF.

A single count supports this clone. CDR3 sequence: CAISEGFWREGHTDTQYF. The CDR3 DNA reads TGTGCCATCAGTGAGGGATTTTGGCGGGAGGGTCACACAGATACGCAGTATTTT. The chain is built from TRBV10-3 and TRBJ2-3, with TRBD2 matching over 9 bases. Germline trimming cut 2 bases from V and 2 bases from J; bases unmatched to any gene: 11. Germline CDR1 reads ENHRY; CDR2 reads SYGVKD. There are 18 residues in the CDR3.

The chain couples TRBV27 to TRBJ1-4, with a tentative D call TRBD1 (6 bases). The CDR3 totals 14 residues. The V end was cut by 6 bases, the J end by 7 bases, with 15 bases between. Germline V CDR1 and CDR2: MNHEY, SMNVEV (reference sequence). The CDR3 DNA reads TGTGCCAGCAGCCGGCAGGGGAGCGCTGAAAAACTGTTTTTT. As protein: CASSRQGSAEKLFF. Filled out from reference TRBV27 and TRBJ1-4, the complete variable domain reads EAQVTQNPRYLITVTGKKLTVTCSQNMNHEYMSWYRQDPGLGLRQIYYSMNVEVTDKGDVPEGYKVSRKEKRNFPLILESPSPNQTSLYFCASSRQGSAEKLFFGSGTQLSVL.

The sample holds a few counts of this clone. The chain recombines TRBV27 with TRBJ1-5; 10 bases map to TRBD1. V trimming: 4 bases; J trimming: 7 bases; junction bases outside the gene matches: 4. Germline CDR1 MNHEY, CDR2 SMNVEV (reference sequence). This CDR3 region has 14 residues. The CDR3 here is CASSYGTGAQPQHF. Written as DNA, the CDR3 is TGTGCCAGCAGTTACGGGACAGGGGCCCAGCCCCAGCATTTT.

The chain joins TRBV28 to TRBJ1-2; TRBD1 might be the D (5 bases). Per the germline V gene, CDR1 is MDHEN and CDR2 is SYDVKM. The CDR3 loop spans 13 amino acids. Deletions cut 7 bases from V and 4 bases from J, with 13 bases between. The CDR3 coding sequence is TGTGCCAGCATGCAGGGTTCAGGCTATGGCTACACCTTC. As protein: CASMQGSGYGYTF.